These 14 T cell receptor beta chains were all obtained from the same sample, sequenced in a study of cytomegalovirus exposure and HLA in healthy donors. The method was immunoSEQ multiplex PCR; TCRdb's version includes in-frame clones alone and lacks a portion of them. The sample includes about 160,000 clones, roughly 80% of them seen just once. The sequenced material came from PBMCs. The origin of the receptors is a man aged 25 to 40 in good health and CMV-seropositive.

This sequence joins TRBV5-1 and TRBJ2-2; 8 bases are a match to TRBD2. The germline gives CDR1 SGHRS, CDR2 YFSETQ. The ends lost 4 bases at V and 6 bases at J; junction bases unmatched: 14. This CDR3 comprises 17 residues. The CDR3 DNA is TGCGCCAGCAGCCAATCACGATACTTGCGGGAGGCCGGGGAGCTGTTTTTT. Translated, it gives CASSQSRYLREAGELFF.

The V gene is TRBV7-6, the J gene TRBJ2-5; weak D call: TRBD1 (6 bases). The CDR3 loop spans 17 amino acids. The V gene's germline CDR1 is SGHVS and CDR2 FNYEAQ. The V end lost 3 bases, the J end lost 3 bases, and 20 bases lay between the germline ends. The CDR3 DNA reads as TGTGCCAGCAGCTTGGATTCCGGGACATATTTTAAAGAGACCCAGTACTTC. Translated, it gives CASSLDSGTYFKETQYF.

The CDR3 coding sequence is TGTGCCAGCAGCCTAGCCGGCGGACAGGGATACAATGAGCAGTTCTTC. Protein sequence: CASSLAGGQGYNEQFF. This sequence joins TRBV7-3 and TRBJ2-1; 8 bases agree with TRBD1. Trimming at V came to 5 bases and at J to 4 bases, leaving 10 bases not matched to a gene. The CDR3 contains 16 residues. Germline V gene lookup returns CDR1 SGHTA and CDR2 FQGTGA. Complete variable domain (other parts from reference TRBV7-3 and TRBJ2-1): GAGVSQTPSNKVTEKGKYVELRCDPISGHTALYWYRQSLGQGPEFLIYFQGTGAADDSGLPNDRFFAVRPEGSVSTLKIQRTERGDSAVYLCASSLAGGQGYNEQFFGPGTRLTVL.

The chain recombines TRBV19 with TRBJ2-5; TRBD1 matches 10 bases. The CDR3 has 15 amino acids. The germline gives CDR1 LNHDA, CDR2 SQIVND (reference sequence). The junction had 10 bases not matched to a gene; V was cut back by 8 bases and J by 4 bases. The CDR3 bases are TGTGCCAGTGACCCGACAGGGGGCGCGGGAGAGACCCAGTACTTC. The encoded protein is CASDPTGGAGETQYF.

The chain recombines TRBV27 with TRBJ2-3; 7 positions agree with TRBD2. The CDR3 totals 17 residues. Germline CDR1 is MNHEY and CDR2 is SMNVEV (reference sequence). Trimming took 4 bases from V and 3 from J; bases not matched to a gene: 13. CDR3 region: CASSWSTGGLRTDTQYF. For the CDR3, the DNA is TGTGCCAGCAGTTGGAGTACGGGGGGACTAAGGACAGATACGCAGTATTTT.

The CDR3 reads CASSSQQGVGTDTQYF. In DNA form, the CDR3 reads TGTGCCAGTAGTTCCCAACAGGGGGTGGGCACAGATACGCAGTATTTT. This rearrangement joins TRBV19 to TRBJ2-3; 8 bases map to TRBD1. The CDR3 runs 16 residues. The germline CDR1 and CDR2 sequences are LNHDA and SQIVND (reference sequence). V dropped 5 bases and J dropped 1; count of bases not matched to a gene: 8.

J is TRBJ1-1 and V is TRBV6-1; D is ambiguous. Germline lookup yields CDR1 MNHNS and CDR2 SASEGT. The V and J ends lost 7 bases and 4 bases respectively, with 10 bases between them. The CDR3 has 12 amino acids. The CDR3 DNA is TGTGCCAGCACCGGAGGCGGCACTGAAGCTTTCTTT. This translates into CASTGGGTEAFF.

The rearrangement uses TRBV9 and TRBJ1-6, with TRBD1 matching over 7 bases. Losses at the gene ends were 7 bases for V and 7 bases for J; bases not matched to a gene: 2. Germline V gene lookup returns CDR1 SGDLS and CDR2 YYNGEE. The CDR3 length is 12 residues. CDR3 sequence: CASSGGNSPLHF. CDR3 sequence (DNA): TGTGCCAGCTCAGGGGGAAATTCACCCCTCCACTTT.

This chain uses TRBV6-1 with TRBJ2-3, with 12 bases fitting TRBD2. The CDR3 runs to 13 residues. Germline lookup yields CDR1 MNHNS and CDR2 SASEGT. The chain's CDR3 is CERLAGVTDTQYF. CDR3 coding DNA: TGTGAGAGACTAGCGGGAGTGACAGATACGCAGTATTTT.

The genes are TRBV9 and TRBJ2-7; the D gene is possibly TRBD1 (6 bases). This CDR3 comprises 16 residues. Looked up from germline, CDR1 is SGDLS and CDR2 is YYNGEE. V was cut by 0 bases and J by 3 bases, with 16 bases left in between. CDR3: CASSVDPTGLVYEQYF. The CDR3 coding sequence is TGTGCCAGCAGCGTAGATCCTACAGGGTTGGTCTACGAGCAGTACTTC.

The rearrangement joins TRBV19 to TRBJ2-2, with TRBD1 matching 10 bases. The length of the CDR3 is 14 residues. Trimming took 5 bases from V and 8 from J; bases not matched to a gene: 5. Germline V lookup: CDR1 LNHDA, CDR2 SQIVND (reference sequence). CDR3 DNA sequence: TGTGCCAGTAGTCGGGACAGGGGATCGGGGGAGCTGTTTTTT. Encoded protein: CASSRDRGSGELFF.

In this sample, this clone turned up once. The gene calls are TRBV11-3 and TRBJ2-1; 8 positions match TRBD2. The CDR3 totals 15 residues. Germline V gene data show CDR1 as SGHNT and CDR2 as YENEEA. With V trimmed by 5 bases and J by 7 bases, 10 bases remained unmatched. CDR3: CASSPRSGGRNEQFF. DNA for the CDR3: TGTGCCAGCAGCCCTCGGTCGGGGGGGCGGAATGAGCAGTTCTTC.

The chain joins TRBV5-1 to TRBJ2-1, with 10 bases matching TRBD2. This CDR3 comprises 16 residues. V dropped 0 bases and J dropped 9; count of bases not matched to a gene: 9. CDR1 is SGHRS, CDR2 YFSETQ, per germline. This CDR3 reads CASSLGEREGKVEQFF. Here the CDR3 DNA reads TGCGCCAGCAGCTTGGGGGAGCGGGAGGGAAAGGTTGAGCAGTTCTTC.

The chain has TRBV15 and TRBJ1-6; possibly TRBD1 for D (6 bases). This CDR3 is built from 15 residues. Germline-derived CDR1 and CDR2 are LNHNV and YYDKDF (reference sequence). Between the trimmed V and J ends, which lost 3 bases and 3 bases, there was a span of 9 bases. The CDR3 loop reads CATSSGTSYNSPLHF. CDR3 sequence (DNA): TGTGCCACCAGCAGTGGGACAAGCTATAATTCACCCCTCCACTTT.